These 25 T cell receptor beta chains share one sample of origin, sequenced in a study of PD-L1 blockade in urothelial cancer. The time point here: pretreatment peripheral blood. The table came from immunoSEQ multiplex PCR; TCRdb's copy has only in-frame clones and leaves some out. Of 75,000 to 95,000 clones in the sample, approximately 80% were seen once. The sample here was PBMCs, taken around atezolizumab (anti-PD-L1) treatment. Every receptor here comes from a man between 35 and 55 years old with urothelial cancer.

The chain combines TRBV18 with TRBJ2-7, with D possibly TRBD1 on 5 matching bases. Trimming pared 3 bases from V and 3 bases from J, leaving 12 bases between. The CDR3 is made up of 14 amino acids. In germline, CDR1 is KGHSH, CDR2 LQKENI. The CDR3 loop is CASSPPGWDYEQYF. The DNA of the CDR3 is TGTGCCAGCTCACCCCCAGGGTGGGACTACGAGCAGTACTTC. Complete variable domain (other parts from reference TRBV18 and TRBJ2-7): NAGVMQNPRHLVRRRGQEARLRCSPMKGHSHVYWYRQLPEEGLKFMVYLQKENIIDESGMPKERFSAEFPKEGPSILRIQQVVRGDSAAYFCASSPPGWDYEQYFGPGTRLTVT.

The chain couples TRBV28 to TRBJ2-7, with 11 bases identical to TRBD1. After removal of 3 bases from V and 9 bases from J, the junction contained 7 bases not matched to a gene. CDR1 is MDHEN, CDR2 SYDVKM, per germline. The CDR3 has 14 residues. The CDR3, as DNA: TGTGCCAGCAGTTTCGGCGGGACAGGGGGAGTGCAGTACTTC. It is translated as CASSFGGTGGVQYF.

This clone is a singleton in its sample. The chain combines TRBV7-9 with TRBJ2-7, with D perhaps matching TRBD1 (5 bases). CDR1 is SEHNR, CDR2 FQNEAQ, per germline (reference sequence). There are 16 residues in the CDR3. V was clipped by 4 bases and J by 3 bases, with 19 bases between them. Here the CDR3 DNA reads TGTGCCAGCAGCTCCATTTATGGGGCCAGAGGCTACGAGCAGTACTTC. Amino acid sequence: CASSSIYGARGYEQYF.

This clone showed up many times. The rearrangement joins TRBV29-1 to TRBJ2-1; D is undetermined. CDR3 length: 17 residues. From germline, CDR1 is SQVTM and CDR2 ANQGSEA. Trimming pared 0 bases from V and 0 bases from J, leaving 15 bases between. The CDR3 loop is CSVEDLPDSSSYNEQFF. In nucleotides, the CDR3 is TGCAGCGTTGAAGATCTTCCTGACTCGAGCTCCTACAATGAGCAGTTCTTC.

The chain employs TRBV5-4 and TRBJ2-1; D ambiguous. The CDR3 extends over 13 amino acids. The ends were cut back, 2 bases at V and 5 bases at J, with 8 bases in the middle. The germline V gene encodes CDR1 SGHNT and CDR2 YYREEE (reference sequence). Here the CDR3 DNA reads TGTGCCAGCAGCTTAAGTCCTAACAATGAGCAGTTCTTC. Protein product: CASSLSPNNEQFF.

The chain carries TRBV30 and TRBJ2-7; TRBD2 matches 7 bases. The CDR3 runs to 16 residues. CDR1 is GTSNPN and CDR2 is SVGIG in the germline V gene (reference sequence). The junction had 15 bases not matched to a gene; V was cut back by 3 bases and J by 4 bases. The CDR3 loop is CAWRKPTGLAEYEQYF. The CDR3, as DNA: TGTGCCTGGAGGAAGCCCACCGGGCTAGCGGAATACGAGCAGTACTTC.

This chain connects TRBV29-1 to TRBJ1-1, with D unclear. The CDR3 consists of 13 residues. CDR1 and CDR2 from the germline V gene are SQVTM and ANQGSEA. V gave up 1 base and J gave up 4 bases, with 10 bases separating them. CDR3 DNA sequence: TGCAGCGTTGAAGTGTCCCAGCGCACTGAAGCTTTCTTT. Its translation is CSVEVSQRTEAFF.

The chain is built from TRBV11-2 and TRBJ2-7; a weak D match, TRBD1 (5 bases). The CDR3 is 14 residues long. Trimming cost V 4 bases and J 2 bases, with 12 bases left between them. The germline CDR1 and CDR2 sequences are SGHAT and FQNNGV. CDR3 sequence (DNA): TGTGCCAGCAGCTCGGACAACTGGGCCTACGAGCAGTACTTC. Protein sequence: CASSSDNWAYEQYF.

The chain couples TRBV4-1 to TRBJ2-7; the match to TRBD2 covers 10 bases. Trimming removed 2 bases from V and 6 bases from J; junction bases left unmatched: 4. The CDR3 contains 14 residues. Germline assignment: CDR1 MGHRA and CDR2 YSYEKL. As DNA, the CDR3 is TGCGCCAGCAGCCAACTAGCGGGAGTGGTCGAGCAGTACTTC. Protein sequence: CASSQLAGVVEQYF.

The chain employs TRBV6-5 and TRBJ2-7, with 8 bases matching TRBD1. Unmatched junction bases numbered 2, after V lost 2 bases and J lost 2 bases. This CDR3 is built from 14 residues. Germline-derived CDR1 and CDR2 are MNHEY and SVGAGI. CDR3 DNA: TGTGCCAGCAGTTACAGGACAGGGACCTACGAGCAGTACTTC. This sequence encodes CASSYRTGTYEQYF.

This clone has more than one count but fewer than ten. The rearrangement uses TRBV7-8 and TRBJ2-2; unclear D gene. The CDR3 is 14 residues long. The V and J ends lost 3 bases and 1 base respectively, with 6 bases between them. CDR1 SGHVS and CDR2 FQNEAQ come from the germline V gene. Here the CDR3 reads CASSLGQNTGELFF. The CDR3 bases are TGTGCCAGCAGCTTGGGCCAGAACACCGGGGAGCTGTTTTTT.

V and J are TRBV6-1 and TRBJ2-1, with D perhaps matching TRBD2 (5 bases). The V gene's germline CDR1 is MNHNS and CDR2 SASEGT. This CDR3 has 14 amino acids. With 6 bases removed from V and 0 bases from J, the gap between germline ends came to 9 bases. Here the CDR3 DNA reads TGTGCCAGCAGGATCAGCGGCTCCTACAATGAGCAGTTCTTC. Translating it yields CASRISGSYNEQFF.

The chain combines TRBV11-2 with TRBJ2-7; D perhaps matches TRBD1 (6 bases). Looked up from germline, CDR1 is SGHAT and CDR2 is FQNNGV. The CDR3 has 15 residues. V was clipped by 5 bases and J by 4 bases, with 18 bases between them. Here the CDR3 DNA reads TGTGCCAGCAGCCCCGAACGGACAGACCCTTACGAGCAGTACTTC. Translated: CASSPERTDPYEQYF.

V gene TRBV6-1 combines with J gene TRBJ2-7, with D hard to call. CDR3 size: 15 residues. The V end lost 0 bases, the J end lost 4 bases, and 13 bases lay between the germline ends. Germline CDR1 and CDR2: MNHNS and SASEGT. The DNA for the CDR3 is TGTGCCAGCAGTGAAGCGGCGCAGGTTGTTTACGAGCAGTACTTC. Its protein product is CASSEAAQVVYEQYF.

This clone has just one count. The chain combines TRBV11-2 with TRBJ2-7, with 7 nucleotides matching TRBD1. This CDR3 spans 12 amino acids. The germline CDR1 and CDR2 sequences are SGHAT and FQNNGV. Losses at the gene ends were 5 bases for V and 5 bases for J; bases not matched to a gene: 3. CDR3: CASSPDRDEQYF. In DNA, the CDR3 is TGTGCCAGCAGCCCAGACAGGGACGAGCAGTACTTC.

The rearrangement joins TRBV10-3 to TRBJ2-6; the D gene is possibly TRBD2 (6 bases). Deletions cut 8 bases from V and 4 bases from J, with 9 bases between. CDR3 length: 13 residues. Germline CDR1 reads ENHRY; CDR2 reads SYGVKD. The CDR3 DNA follows: TGTGCCATCGGCGGGACCGGGGCCAACGTCCTGACTTTC. It encodes CAIGGTGANVLTF.

This clone was detected a few times. V gene TRBV19 combines with J gene TRBJ2-3, with D unresolved. Germline values: CDR1 LNHDA, CDR2 SQIVND (reference sequence). This CDR3 is 12 amino acids long. The ends were cut back, 5 bases at V and 3 bases at J, with 6 bases in the middle. The CDR3 sequence: CASSSLTDTQYF. CDR3 nucleotide sequence: TGTGCCAGTAGTTCCCTGACAGATACGCAGTATTTT.

The chain employs TRBV15 and TRBJ2-1; 9 bases match TRBD1. CDR3 length: 13 residues. CDR1 and CDR2 (germline): LNHNV, YYDKDF (reference sequence). Trimming removed 5 bases from V and 10 bases from J; junction bases left unmatched: 6. The CDR3 reads CATSRQGEWEQFF. The CDR3 DNA sequence: TGTGCCACCAGCCGACAGGGGGAGTGGGAGCAGTTCTTC.

The chain carries TRBV4-3 and TRBJ1-2, with a tentative D call TRBD1 (5 bases). The V and J ends lost 4 bases and 8 bases respectively, with 14 bases between them. The CDR3 contains 13 residues. Germline V gene sequence: CDR1 LGHNA, CDR2 YSLEER. The chain's CDR3 is CASSPQGAWGYTF. CDR3 sequence (DNA): TGCGCCAGCAGCCCGCAAGGGGCGTGGGGCTACACCTTC.

This clone was counted once. The genes are TRBV5-1 and TRBJ2-1; TRBD2 agrees at 11 bases. The CDR3 covers 15 residues. Germline-derived CDR1 and CDR2 are SGHRS and YFSETQ. The junction had 1 base not matched to a gene; V was cut back by 0 bases and J by 5 bases. CDR3 bases: TGCGCCAGCAGCTTGGCGACTAGCGGGAACAATGAGCAGTTCTTC. Amino acids: CASSLATSGNNEQFF.

The rearrangement links TRBV7-9 to TRBJ2-2; 11 nucleotides match TRBD2. There are 17 residues in the CDR3. V was pared by 5 bases and J by 0 bases, with 5 bases of the junction left unmatched. Germline CDR1 SEHNR, CDR2 FQNEAQ (reference sequence). The DNA of the CDR3 is TGTGCCAGCAGCCAGCCGGGACTAGCGGCGAACACCGGGGAGCTGTTTTTT. Translated: CASSQPGLAANTGELFF.

The J gene is TRBJ2-5, the V gene TRBV9; 7 positions agree with TRBD1. CDR1 is SGDLS and CDR2 is YYNGEE in the germline V gene. Trimming removed 1 base from V and 3 bases from J; junction bases left unmatched: 6. There are 15 residues in the CDR3. Here the CDR3 DNA reads TGTGCCAGCAGCGTATCTGGGACAGTAAAAGAGACCCAGTACTTC. Its protein product is CASSVSGTVKETQYF.

V gene TRBV9 combines with J gene TRBJ1-2; 10 bases line up with TRBD1. This CDR3 is 15 amino acids long. Losses at the gene ends were 3 bases for V and 1 base for J; bases not matched to a gene: 3. The V gene's germline CDR1 is SGDLS and CDR2 YYNGEE. CDR3 residues: CASSGQGANNYGYTF. CDR3 bases: TGTGCCAGCAGCGGACAGGGGGCGAATAACTATGGCTACACCTTC.

The chain carries TRBV19 and TRBJ2-2, with 15 bases that match TRBD2. CDR3 length equals 15 residues. Trimming at V came to 8 bases and at J to 6 bases, leaving 4 bases not matched to a gene. CDR1 and CDR2 (germline): LNHDA, SQIVND (reference sequence). CDR3 loop: CASGLAGGRAGELFF. The CDR3 bases are TGTGCCAGTGGACTAGCGGGAGGGCGGGCCGGGGAGCTGTTTTTT.

The genes are TRBV5-5 and TRBJ2-3, with D uncertain. V shed 0 bases and J shed 5 bases, with 10 bases lying between them. Germline V gene lookup returns CDR1 SGHKS and CDR2 YYEKEE (reference sequence). The CDR3 is 14 residues long. The CDR3 DNA is TGTGCCAGCAGCTTGGGAGGTGTGGGAGATACGCAGTATTTT. This translates into CASSLGGVGDTQYF.